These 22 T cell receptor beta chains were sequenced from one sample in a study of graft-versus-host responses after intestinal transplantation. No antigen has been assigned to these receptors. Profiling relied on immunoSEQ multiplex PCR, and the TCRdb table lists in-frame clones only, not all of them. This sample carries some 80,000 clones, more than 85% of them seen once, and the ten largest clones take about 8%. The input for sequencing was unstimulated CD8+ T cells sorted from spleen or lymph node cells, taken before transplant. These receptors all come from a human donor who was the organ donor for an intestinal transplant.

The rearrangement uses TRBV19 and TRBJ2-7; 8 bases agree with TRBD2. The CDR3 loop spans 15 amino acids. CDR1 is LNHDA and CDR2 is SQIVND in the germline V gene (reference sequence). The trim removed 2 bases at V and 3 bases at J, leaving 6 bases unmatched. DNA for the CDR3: TGTGCCAGTAGTATATATCTAGCGGGTGTCTACGAGCAGTACTTC. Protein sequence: CASSIYLAGVYEQYF. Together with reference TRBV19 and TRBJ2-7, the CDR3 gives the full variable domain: DGGITQSPKYLFRKEGQNVTLSCEQNLNHDAMYWYRQDPGQGLRLIYYSQIVNDFQKGDIAEGYSVSREKKESFPLTVTSAQKNPTAFYLCASSIYLAGVYEQYFGPGTRLTVT.

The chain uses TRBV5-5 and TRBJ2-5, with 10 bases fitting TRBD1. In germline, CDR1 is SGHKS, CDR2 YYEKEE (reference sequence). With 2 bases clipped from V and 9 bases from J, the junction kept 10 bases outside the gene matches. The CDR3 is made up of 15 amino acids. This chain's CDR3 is CASSFFGQGVLAQYF. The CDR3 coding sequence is TGTGCCAGCAGCTTTTTTGGACAGGGGGTTTTGGCCCAGTACTTC.

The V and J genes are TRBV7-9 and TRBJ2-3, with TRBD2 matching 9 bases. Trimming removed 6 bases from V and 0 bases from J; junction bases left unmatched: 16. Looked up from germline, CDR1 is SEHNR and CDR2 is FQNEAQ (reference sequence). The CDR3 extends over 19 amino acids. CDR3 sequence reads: CASRGVPASGKSSTDTQYF. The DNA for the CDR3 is TGTGCCAGCAGGGGGGTACCCGCTAGCGGGAAATCTAGCACAGATACGCAGTATTTT.

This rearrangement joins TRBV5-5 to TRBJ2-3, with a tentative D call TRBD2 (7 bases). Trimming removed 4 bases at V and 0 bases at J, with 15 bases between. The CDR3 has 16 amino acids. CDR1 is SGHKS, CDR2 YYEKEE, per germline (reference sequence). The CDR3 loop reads CASSPVGGPSTDTQYF. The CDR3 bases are TGTGCCAGCAGCCCGGTGGGGGGGCCAAGCACAGATACGCAGTATTTT.

The CDR3 bases are TGTGCTAGTGGTTTGGGGGGAAGCTCCTACAATGAGCAGTTCTTC. Its protein is CASGLGGSSYNEQFF. J is TRBJ2-1 and V is TRBV12-5; no definite D call. V was shortened by 1 base and J by 0 bases, with 7 bases between the two germline ends. Germline CDR1 LGHNT, CDR2 FRNRAP. CDR3 length: 15 amino acids. Full variable domain (missing parts from reference TRBV12-5 and TRBJ2-1): DARVTQTPRHKVTEMGQEVTMRCQPILGHNTVFWYRQTMMQGLELLAYFRNRAPLDDSGMPKDRFSAEMPDATLATLKIQPSEPRDSAVYFCASGLGGSSYNEQFFGPGTRLTVL.

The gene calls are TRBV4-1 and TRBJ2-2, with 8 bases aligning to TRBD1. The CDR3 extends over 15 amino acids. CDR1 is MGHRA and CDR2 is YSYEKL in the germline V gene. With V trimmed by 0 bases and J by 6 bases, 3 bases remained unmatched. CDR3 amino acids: CASSQDGQGAGELFF. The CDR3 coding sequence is TGCGCCAGCAGCCAAGATGGACAGGGTGCCGGGGAGCTGTTTTTT.

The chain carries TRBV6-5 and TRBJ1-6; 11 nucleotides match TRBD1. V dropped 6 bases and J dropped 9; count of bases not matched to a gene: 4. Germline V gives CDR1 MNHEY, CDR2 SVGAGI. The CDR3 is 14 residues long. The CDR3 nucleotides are TGTGCCAGCAGACGCGGGACAGGGGGTTCACCCCTCCACTTT. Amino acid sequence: CASRRGTGGSPLHF.

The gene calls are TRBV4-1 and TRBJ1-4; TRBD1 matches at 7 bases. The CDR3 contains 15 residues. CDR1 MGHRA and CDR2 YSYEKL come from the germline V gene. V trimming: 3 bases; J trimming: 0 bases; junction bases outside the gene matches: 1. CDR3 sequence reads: CASSHGTATNEKLFF. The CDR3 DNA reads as TGCGCCAGCAGCCATGGGACAGCAACTAATGAAAAACTGTTTTTT.

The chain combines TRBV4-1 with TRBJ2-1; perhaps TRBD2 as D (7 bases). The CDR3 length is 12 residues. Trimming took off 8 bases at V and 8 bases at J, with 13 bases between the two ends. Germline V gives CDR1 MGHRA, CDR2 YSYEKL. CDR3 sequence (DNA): TGCGCCAGCGCGGGGGCCCCGGATGAGCAGTTCTTC. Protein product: CASAGAPDEQFF.

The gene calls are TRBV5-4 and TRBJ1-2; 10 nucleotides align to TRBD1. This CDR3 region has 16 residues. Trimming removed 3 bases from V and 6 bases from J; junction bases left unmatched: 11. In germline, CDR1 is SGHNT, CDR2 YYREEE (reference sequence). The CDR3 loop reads CASSSFADRGFNGYTF. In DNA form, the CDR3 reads TGTGCCAGCAGCTCCTTCGCGGACAGGGGGTTTAATGGCTACACCTTC.

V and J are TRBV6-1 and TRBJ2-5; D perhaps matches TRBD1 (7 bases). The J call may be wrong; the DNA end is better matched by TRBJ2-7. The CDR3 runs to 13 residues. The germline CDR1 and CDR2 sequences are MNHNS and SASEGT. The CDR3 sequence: CASSPTGRNEQYF. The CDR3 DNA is TGTGCCAGCAGCCCGACAGGGAGGAACGAGCAGTACTTC.

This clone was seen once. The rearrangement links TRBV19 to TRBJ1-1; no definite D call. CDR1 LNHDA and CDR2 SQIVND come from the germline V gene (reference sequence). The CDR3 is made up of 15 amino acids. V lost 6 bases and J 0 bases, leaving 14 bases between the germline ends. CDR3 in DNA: TGTGCCAGTAGCCCGGAGTTCTCCATGAACACTGAAGCTTTCTTT. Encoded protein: CASSPEFSMNTEAFF.

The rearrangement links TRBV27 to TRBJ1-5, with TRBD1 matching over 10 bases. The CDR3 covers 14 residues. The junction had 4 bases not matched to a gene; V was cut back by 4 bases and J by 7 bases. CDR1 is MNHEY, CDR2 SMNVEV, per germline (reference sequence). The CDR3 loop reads CASSYQTGGQPQHF. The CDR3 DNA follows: TGTGCCAGCAGTTACCAGACAGGGGGCCAGCCCCAGCATTTT.

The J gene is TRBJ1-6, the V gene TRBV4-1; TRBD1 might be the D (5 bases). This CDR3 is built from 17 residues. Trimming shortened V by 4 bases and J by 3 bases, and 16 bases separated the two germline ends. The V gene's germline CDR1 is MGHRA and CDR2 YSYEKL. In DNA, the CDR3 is TGCGCCAGCAGCCGGGGACTCCTCGGACACTATAATTCACCCCTCCACTTT. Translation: CASSRGLLGHYNSPLHF.

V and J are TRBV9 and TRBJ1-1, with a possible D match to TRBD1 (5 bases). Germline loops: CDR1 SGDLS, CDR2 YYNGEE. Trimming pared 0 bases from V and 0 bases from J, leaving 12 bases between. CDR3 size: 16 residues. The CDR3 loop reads CASSVEAGKLNTEAFF. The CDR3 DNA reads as TGTGCCAGCAGCGTAGAGGCAGGGAAATTGAACACTGAAGCTTTCTTT.

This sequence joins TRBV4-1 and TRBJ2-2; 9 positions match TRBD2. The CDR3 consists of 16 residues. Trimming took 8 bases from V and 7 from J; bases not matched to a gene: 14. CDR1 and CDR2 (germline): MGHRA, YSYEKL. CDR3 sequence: CASEHVSGTSIGELFF. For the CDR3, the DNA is TGCGCCAGCGAGCACGTGTCCGGGACTAGCATCGGGGAGCTGTTTTTT.

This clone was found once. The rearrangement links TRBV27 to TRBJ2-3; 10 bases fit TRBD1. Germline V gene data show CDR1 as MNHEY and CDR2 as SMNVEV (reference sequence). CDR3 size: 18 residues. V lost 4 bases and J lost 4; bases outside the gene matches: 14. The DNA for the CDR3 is TGTGCCAGCAGTTCCATCCGACAAGGGACAGGGGAGCCAGATACGCAGTATTTT. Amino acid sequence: CASSSIRQGTGEPDTQYF.

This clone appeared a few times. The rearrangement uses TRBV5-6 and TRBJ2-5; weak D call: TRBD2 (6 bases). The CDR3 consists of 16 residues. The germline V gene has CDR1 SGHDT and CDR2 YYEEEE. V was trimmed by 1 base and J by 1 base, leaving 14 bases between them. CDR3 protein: CASSLWGTGVQETQYF. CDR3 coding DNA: TGTGCCAGCAGCTTGTGGGGGACGGGGGTCCAAGAGACCCAGTACTTC.

CDR3 nucleotides: TGTGCCAGCAGCCCCCCGAGTGTCAGCCCAAGGGAACCTAATGAAAAACTGTTTTTT. Amino acids: CASSPPSVSPREPNEKLFF. The gene calls are TRBV7-9 and TRBJ1-4; D not resolved. Germline V lookup: CDR1 SEHNR, CDR2 FQNEAQ (reference sequence). The CDR3 totals 19 residues. Trimming pared 5 bases from V and 3 bases from J, leaving 25 bases between.

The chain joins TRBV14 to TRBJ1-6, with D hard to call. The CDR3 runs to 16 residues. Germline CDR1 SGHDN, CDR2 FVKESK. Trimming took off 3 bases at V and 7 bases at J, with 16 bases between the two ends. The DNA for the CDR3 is TGTGCCAGCAGCCAGTTTAAAGGGTCCCAGAATTCACCCCTCCACTTT. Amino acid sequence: CASSQFKGSQNSPLHF.

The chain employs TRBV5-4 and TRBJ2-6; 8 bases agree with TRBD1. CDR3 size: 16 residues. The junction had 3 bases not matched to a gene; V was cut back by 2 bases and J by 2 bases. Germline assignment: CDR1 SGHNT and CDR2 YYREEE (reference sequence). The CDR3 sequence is CASSFAGGAGANVLTF. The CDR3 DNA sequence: TGTGCCAGCAGCTTTGCAGGGGGCGCTGGGGCCAACGTCCTGACTTTC. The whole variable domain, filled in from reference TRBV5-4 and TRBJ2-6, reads ETGVTQSPTHLIKTRGQQVTLRCSSQSGHNTVSWYQQALGQGPQFIFQYYREEENGRGNFPPRFSGLQFPNYSSELNVNALELDDSALYLCASSFAGGAGANVLTFGAGSRLTVL.

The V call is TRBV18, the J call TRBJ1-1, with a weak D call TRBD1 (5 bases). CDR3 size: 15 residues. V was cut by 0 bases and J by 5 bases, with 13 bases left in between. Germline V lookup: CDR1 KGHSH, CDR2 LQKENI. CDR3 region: CASSPPGPAGTEAFF. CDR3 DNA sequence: TGTGCCAGCTCACCACCGGGACCCGCGGGGACTGAAGCTTTCTTT.